This T cell receptor (beta chain) was observed in a study of cytomegalovirus exposure and HLA in healthy donors. As regards this clone: Its antigen is still unknown.

PCR primers comprised 60 Vbeta and 13 Jbeta primers. TCRdb's copy holds only in-frame clones and misses some; the assay was immunoSEQ multiplex PCR. Among 65,000 to 95,000 clones, around 78% were seen once, and the ten largest hold roughly 6%. The study's findings and limits: Fewer N-insertions than the approximately 700-donor mean were reportedly shown by an Asian-associated ancestry cluster in a later analysis. HLA alleles showed associations with 15,000 to 20,000 TCR beta sequences in a later analysis, at a 0.05 false discovery rate.

The receptor was derived from a male donor in good health and CMV-seropositive. Sequenced input: PBMCs.

CDR3 loop: CASSLTGGSNQPQHF. In nucleotides, the CDR3 is TGTGCCAGCAGTCTAACCGGGGGTAGCAATCAGCCCCAGCATTTT. The rearrangement links TRBV7-3 to TRBJ1-5, with a tentative D call TRBD1 (5 bases). V was shortened by 6 bases and J by 0 bases, with 12 bases between the two germline ends. Per the germline V gene, CDR1 is SGHTA and CDR2 is FQGTGA. The CDR3 spans 15 residues.